The 19 T cell receptor beta chains reported below all come from one sample, sequenced in a study of blood T cell repertoires in COVID-19. TCRdb keeps only in-frame clones here, not all; method: immunoSEQ multiplex PCR. The sample carries around 140,000 clones, roughly four fifths recorded once. Sequenced: peripheral blood. The receptors were gathered from a woman between 50 and 59 years old with active or convalescent COVID-19.

This clone was detected only once. The chain couples TRBV11-2 to TRBJ1-4; 7 bases are a match to TRBD1. Germline values: CDR1 SGHAT, CDR2 FQNNGV. The V segment lost 4 bases and the J segment 0 bases; nucleotides outside the gene matches: 5. This CDR3 has 16 residues. In DNA, the CDR3 is TGTGCCAGCAGCTCGGGACAGCTTGCAACTAATGAAAAACTGTTTTTT. Translated: CASSSGQLATNEKLFF.

V usage is TRBV18 and J usage is TRBJ2-1, with 9 nucleotides matching TRBD2. V was pared by 1 base and J by 3 bases, with 7 bases of the junction left unmatched. Germline V gene sequence: CDR1 KGHSH, CDR2 LQKENI. The CDR3 has 17 residues. CDR3 region: CASSPQGAGGSYNEQFF. CDR3 nucleotide sequence: TGTGCCAGCTCACCACAAGGGGCGGGAGGGAGCTACAATGAGCAGTTCTTC.

For the CDR3, the DNA is TGTGCCAGCCTCCCGGGGATAAACAATGAGCAGTTCTTC. Amino acid sequence: CASLPGINNEQFF. V is TRBV7-9 and J is TRBJ2-1; D may be TRBD2 (5 bases). The ends were cut back, 8 bases at V and 5 bases at J, with 13 bases in the middle. This CDR3 is built from 13 residues. Germline V gives CDR1 SEHNR, CDR2 FQNEAQ (reference sequence).

The genes are TRBV5-6 and TRBJ2-1; 7 bases are shared with TRBD2. Germline-derived CDR1 and CDR2 are SGHDT and YYEEEE. The CDR3 is 14 amino acids. V was pared by 3 bases and J by 3 bases, with 3 bases of the junction left unmatched. CDR3 in DNA: TGTGCCAGCAGCTCCCGGGACTACTACAATGAGCAGTTCTTC. It encodes CASSSRDYYNEQFF.

This clone was picked up one time. The chain combines TRBV7-2 with TRBJ1-2; the D gene is possibly TRBD1 (6 bases). Germline V gene sequence: CDR1 SGHTA, CDR2 FQGNSA. Trimming left V 4 bases short and J 9 bases short, with 18 bases between. The CDR3 loop spans 14 amino acids. CDR3 region: CASSSTGWGYRYTF. The CDR3 bases are TGTGCCAGCAGCTCGACAGGTTGGGGATATCGCTACACCTTC.

The rearrangement links TRBV30 to TRBJ2-4; the match to TRBD2 covers 9 bases. V lost 4 bases, J lost 1 base, and 14 bases stayed unmatched. The CDR3 contains 18 residues. Germline CDR1 is GTSNPN and CDR2 is SVGIG (reference sequence). The chain's CDR3 is CAWNPGLARRAAKNIQYF. In DNA, the CDR3 is TGTGCCTGGAATCCGGGACTAGCAAGGAGGGCGGCCAAAAACATTCAGTACTTC.

This rearrangement joins TRBV29-1 to TRBJ2-1; 10 positions agree with TRBD2. Looked up from germline, CDR1 is SQVTM and CDR2 is ANQGSEA. This CDR3 has 13 amino acids. Germline trimming cut 6 bases from V and 9 bases from J; bases unmatched to any gene: 8. The CDR3 spells CSVTDSGGGEQFF. The DNA for the CDR3 is TGCAGCGTCACTGACAGCGGGGGGGGTGAGCAGTTCTTC.

The V call is TRBV11-3, the J call TRBJ2-1; unclear D gene. Between the trimmed V and J ends, which lost 0 bases and 8 bases, there was a span of 8 bases. The CDR3 has 13 amino acids. Per germline, CDR1 SGHNT and CDR2 YENEEA. The CDR3 nucleotides are TGTGCCAGCAGCTTAGAAGCATACCATGAGCAGTTCTTC. Translation gives CASSLEAYHEQFF.

The CDR3 sequence is CASSPGTVNEKLFF. The DNA of the CDR3 is TGCGCCAGCAGTCCCGGGACAGTCAATGAAAAACTGTTTTTT. The rearrangement links TRBV10-2 to TRBJ1-4, with 7 bases lining up with TRBD1. The CDR3 has 14 amino acids. The ends lost 5 bases at V and 5 bases at J; junction bases unmatched: 5. Germline CDR1 WSHSY, CDR2 SAAADI.

The CDR3 spells CASRGLGRGELFF. The CDR3 region has the DNA TGTGCCAGCAGGGGACTAGGGCGAGGGGAGCTGTTTTTT. V usage is TRBV2 and J usage is TRBJ2-2; 8 bases map to TRBD2. The V and J ends lost 6 bases and 8 bases, in that order; junction bases with no gene match: 5. CDR3 length equals 13 residues. CDR1 is SNHLY and CDR2 is FYNNEI in the germline V gene.

The chain has TRBV6-6 and TRBJ2-7, with 7 nucleotides matching TRBD1. Germline V gene data show CDR1 as MNHNY and CDR2 as SVGAGI (reference sequence). The CDR3 is 12 amino acids. V lost 2 bases and J lost 8; bases outside the gene matches: 3. CDR3 residues: CASSYTDRQQYF. CDR3 sequence (DNA): TGTGCCAGCAGTTACACGGACAGGCAGCAGTACTTC.

The chain links TRBV7-6 to TRBJ1-3; 7 bases align to TRBD1. The CDR3 loop spans 15 amino acids. From germline, CDR1 is SGHVS and CDR2 FNYEAQ. Trimming cost V 1 base and J 0 bases; bases outside gene matches: 0. CDR3 region: CASSLGQGSGNTIYF. The CDR3 DNA sequence: TGTGCCAGCAGCTTAGGACAGGGCTCTGGAAACACCATATATTTT.

This chain connects TRBV4-3 to TRBJ1-4, with D tentatively TRBD1 (6 bases). The CDR3 runs to 17 residues. The V gene's germline CDR1 is LGHNA and CDR2 YSLEER. Trimming pared 0 bases from V and 3 bases from J, leaving 14 bases between. The CDR3 is CASSQEPATGSNEKLFF. As DNA, the CDR3 is TGCGCCAGCAGCCAAGAACCGGCAACAGGGTCTAATGAAAAACTGTTTTTT.

The CDR3 bases are TGTGCCAGTAGTATACCGACGACAGGCCACTATGGCTACACCTTC. This codes for CASSIPTTGHYGYTF. The rearrangement joins TRBV19 to TRBJ1-2; D perhaps matches TRBD1 (6 bases). This CDR3 has 15 residues. V lost 2 bases to trimming and J lost 3 bases, with 13 bases between them. CDR1 and CDR2 from the germline V gene are LNHDA and SQIVND (reference sequence).

The V call is TRBV6-2 or TRBV6-3, the J call TRBJ2-1; 9 bases are a match to TRBD2. Trimming removed 2 bases from V and 8 bases from J; junction bases left unmatched: 7. From germline, CDR1 is MNHEY and CDR2 SVGEGT. This CDR3 is 15 amino acids long. The CDR3 sequence: CASSYRAGGLYEQFF. The CDR3 DNA is TGTGCCAGCAGTTACCGGGCGGGGGGGCTCTATGAGCAGTTCTTC.

This chain uses TRBV27 with TRBJ2-7, with TRBD1 as a possible D gene (6 bases). CDR3 length: 14 amino acids. The V gene's germline CDR1 is MNHEY and CDR2 SMNVEV (reference sequence). Trimming shortened V by 5 bases and J by 2 bases, and 13 bases separated the two germline ends. This chain's CDR3 is CASSPSGHTYEQYF. The CDR3 nucleotides read TGTGCCAGCAGTCCCTCGGGACACACCTACGAGCAGTACTTC.

This sequence joins TRBV19 and TRBJ2-2; 11 bases align to TRBD2. Germline V gives CDR1 LNHDA, CDR2 SQIVND (reference sequence). The CDR3 extends over 16 amino acids. With 5 bases clipped from V and 5 bases from J, the junction kept 7 bases outside the gene matches. The chain's CDR3 is CASSFRLAGRTGELFF. The DNA of the CDR3 is TGTGCCAGTAGTTTCCGACTAGCGGGGCGGACCGGGGAGCTGTTTTTT.

V is TRBV5-4 and J is TRBJ1-5; 7 bases align to TRBD1. Per the germline V gene, CDR1 is SGHNT and CDR2 is YYREEE (reference sequence). This CDR3 spans 14 amino acids. V was pared by 5 bases and J by 0 bases, with 2 bases of the junction left unmatched. In DNA, the CDR3 is TGTGCCAGCAGTTCAGGGGGTAGCAATCAGCCCCAGCATTTT. Protein product: CASSSGGSNQPQHF.

The chain is built from TRBV19 and TRBJ2-3, with 8 positions matching TRBD2. J lost 5 bases, V lost 3 bases, and 1 base had no gene match. Germline loops: CDR1 LNHDA, CDR2 SQIVND (reference sequence). This CDR3 region has 13 residues. This chain's CDR3 is CASSIGRGDTQYF. The CDR3 DNA is TGTGCCAGTAGTATCGGGAGGGGAGATACGCAGTATTTT.